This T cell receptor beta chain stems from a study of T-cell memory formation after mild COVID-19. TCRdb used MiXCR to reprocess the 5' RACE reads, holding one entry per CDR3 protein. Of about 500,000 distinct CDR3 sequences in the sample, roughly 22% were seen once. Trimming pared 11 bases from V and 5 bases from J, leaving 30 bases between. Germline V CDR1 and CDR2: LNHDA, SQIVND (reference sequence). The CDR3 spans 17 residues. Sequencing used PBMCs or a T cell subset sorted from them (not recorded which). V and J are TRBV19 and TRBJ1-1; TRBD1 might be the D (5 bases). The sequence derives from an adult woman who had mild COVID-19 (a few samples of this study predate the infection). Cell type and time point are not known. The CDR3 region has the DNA TGTGCCTCGTACCGATTTCCTTCCGGGGGAGGAGGGACTGAAGCTTTCTTT. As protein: CASYRFPSGGGGTEAFF.